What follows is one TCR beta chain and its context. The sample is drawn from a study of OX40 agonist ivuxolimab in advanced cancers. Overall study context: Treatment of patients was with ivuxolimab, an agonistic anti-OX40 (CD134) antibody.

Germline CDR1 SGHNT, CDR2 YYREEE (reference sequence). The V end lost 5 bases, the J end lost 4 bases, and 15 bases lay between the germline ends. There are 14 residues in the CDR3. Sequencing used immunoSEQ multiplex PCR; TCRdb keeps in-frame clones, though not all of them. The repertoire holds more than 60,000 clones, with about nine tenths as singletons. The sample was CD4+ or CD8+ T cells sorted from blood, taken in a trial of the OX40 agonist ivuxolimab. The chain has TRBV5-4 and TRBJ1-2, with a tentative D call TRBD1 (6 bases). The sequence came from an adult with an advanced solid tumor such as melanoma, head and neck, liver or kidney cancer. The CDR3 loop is CASREATGLYGYTF. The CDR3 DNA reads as TGTGCCAGCAGGGAAGCGACAGGACTCTATGGCTACACCTTC.